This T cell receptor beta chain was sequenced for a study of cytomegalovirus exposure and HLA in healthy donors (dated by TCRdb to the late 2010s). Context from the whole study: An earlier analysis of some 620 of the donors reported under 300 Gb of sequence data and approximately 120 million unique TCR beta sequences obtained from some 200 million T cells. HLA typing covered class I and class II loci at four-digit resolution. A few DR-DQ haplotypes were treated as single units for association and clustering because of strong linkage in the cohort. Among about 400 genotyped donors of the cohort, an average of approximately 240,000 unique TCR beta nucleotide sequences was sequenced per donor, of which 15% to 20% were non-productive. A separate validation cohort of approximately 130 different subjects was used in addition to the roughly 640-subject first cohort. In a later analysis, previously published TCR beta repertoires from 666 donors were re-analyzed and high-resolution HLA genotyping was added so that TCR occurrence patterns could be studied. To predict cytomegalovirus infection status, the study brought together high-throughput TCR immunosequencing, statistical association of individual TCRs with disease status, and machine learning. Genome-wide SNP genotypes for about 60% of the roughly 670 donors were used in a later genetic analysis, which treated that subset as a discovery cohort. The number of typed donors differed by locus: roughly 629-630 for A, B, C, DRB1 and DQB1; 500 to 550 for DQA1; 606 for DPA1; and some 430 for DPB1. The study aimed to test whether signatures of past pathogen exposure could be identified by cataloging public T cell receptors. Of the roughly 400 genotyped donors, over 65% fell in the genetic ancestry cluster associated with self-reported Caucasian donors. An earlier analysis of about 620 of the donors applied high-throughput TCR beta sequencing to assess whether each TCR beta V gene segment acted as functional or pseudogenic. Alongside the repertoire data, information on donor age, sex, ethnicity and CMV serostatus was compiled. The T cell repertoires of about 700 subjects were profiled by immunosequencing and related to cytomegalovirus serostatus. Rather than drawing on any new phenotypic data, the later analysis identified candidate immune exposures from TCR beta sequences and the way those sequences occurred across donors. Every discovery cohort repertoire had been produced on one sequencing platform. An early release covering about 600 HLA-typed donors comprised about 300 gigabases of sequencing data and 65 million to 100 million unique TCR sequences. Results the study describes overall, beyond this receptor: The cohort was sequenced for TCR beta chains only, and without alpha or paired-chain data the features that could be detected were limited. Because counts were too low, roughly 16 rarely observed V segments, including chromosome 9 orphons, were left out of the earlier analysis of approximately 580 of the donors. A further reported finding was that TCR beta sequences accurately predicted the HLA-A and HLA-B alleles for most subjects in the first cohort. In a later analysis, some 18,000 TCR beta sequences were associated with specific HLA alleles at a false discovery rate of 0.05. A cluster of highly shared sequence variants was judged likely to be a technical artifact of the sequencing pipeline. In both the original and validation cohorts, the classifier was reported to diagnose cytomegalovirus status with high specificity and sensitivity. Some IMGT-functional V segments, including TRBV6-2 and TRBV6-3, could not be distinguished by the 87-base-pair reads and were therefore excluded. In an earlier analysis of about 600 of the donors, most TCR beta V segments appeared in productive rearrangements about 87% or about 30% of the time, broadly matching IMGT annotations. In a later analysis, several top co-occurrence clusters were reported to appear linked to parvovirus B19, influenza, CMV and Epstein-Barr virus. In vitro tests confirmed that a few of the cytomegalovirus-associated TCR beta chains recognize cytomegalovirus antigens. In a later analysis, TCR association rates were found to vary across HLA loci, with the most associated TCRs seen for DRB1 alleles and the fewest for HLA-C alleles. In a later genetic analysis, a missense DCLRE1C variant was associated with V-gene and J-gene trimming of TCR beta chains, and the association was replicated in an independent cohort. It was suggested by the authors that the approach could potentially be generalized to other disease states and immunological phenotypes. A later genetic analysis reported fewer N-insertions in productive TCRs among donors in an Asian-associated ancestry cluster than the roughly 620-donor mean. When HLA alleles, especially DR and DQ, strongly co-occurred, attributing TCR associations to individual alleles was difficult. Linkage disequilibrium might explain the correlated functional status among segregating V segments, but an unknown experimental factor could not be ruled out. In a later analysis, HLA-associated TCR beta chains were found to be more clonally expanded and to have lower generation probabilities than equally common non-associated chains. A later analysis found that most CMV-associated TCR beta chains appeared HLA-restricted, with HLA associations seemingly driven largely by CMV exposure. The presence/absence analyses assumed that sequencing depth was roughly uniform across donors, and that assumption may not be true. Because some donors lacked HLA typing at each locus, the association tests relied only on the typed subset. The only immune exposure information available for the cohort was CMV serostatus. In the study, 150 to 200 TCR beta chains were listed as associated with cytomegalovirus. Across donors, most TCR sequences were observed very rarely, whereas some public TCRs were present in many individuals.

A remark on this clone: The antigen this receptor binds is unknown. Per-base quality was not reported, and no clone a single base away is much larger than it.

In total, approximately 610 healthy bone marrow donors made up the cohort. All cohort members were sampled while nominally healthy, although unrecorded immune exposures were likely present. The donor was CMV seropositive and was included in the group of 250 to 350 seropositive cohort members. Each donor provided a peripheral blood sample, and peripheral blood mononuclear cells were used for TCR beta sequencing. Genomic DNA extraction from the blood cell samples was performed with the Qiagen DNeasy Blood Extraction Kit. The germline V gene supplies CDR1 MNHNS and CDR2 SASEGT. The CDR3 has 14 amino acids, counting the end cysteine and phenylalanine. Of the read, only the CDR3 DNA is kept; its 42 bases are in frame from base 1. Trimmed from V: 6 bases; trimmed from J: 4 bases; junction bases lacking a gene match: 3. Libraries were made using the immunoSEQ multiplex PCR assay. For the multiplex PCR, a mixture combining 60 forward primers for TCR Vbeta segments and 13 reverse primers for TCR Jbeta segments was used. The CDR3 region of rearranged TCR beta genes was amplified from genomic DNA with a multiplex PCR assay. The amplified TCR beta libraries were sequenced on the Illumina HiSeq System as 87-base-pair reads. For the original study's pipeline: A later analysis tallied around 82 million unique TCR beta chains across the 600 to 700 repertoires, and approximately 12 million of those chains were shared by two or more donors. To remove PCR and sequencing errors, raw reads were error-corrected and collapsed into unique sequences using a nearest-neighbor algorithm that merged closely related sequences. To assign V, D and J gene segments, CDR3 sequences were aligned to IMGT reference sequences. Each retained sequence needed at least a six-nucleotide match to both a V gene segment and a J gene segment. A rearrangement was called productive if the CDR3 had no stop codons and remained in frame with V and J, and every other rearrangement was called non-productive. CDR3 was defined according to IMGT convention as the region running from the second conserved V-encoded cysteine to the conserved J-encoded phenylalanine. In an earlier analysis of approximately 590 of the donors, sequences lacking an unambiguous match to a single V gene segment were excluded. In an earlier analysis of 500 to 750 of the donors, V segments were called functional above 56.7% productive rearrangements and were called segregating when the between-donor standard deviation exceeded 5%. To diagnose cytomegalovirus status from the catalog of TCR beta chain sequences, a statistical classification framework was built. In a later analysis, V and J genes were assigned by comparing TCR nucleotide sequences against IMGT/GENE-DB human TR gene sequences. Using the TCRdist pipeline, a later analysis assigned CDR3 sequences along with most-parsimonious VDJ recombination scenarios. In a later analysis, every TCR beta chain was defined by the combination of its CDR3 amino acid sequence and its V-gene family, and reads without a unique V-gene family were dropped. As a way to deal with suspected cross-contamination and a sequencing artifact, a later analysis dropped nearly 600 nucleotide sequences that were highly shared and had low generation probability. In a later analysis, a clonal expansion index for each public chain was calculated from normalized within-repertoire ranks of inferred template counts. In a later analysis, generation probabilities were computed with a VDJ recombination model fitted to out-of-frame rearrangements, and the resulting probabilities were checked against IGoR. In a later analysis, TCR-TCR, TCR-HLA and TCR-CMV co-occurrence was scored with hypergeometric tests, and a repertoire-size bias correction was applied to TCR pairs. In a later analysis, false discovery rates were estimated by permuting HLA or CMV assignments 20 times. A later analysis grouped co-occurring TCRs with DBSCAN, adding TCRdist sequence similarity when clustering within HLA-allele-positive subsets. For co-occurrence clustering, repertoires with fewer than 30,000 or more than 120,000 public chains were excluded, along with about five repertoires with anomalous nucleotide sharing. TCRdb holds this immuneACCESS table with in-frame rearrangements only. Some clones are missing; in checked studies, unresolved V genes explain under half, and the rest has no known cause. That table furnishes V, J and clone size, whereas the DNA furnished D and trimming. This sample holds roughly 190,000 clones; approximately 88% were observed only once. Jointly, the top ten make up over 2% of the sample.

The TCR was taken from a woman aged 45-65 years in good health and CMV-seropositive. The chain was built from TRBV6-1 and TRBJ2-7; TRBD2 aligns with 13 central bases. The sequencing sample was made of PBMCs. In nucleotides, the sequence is TGTGCCAGCAGGACTAGCGGGGGGACTTACGAGCAGTACTTC. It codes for CASRTSGGTYEQYF.